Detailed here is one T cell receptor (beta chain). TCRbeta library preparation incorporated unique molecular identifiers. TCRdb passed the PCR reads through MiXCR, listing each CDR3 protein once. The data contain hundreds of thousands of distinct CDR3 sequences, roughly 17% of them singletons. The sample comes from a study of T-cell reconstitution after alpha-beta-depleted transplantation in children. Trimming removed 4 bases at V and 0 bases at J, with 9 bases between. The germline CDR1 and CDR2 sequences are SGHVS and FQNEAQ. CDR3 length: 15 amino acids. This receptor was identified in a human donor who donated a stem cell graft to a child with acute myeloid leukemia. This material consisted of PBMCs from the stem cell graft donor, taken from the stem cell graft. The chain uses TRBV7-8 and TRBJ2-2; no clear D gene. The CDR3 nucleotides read TGTGCCAGCAGCTCGACGGTCGCGAACACCGGGGAGCTGTTTTTT. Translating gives CASSSTVANTGELFF. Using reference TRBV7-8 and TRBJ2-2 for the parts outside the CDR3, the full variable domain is GAGVSQSPRYKVAKRGQDVALRCDPISGHVSLFWYQQALGQGPEFLTYFQNEAQLDKSGLPSDRFFAERPEGSVSTLKIQRTQQEDSAVYLCASSSTVANTGELFFGEGSRLTVL.